The clone carrying this T cell receptor (beta chain) was seen a single time. This specimen comes from a study of blood T cell repertoires in COVID-19. CDR3 length equals 19 residues. Germline CDR1 reads SQVTM; CDR2 reads ANQGSEA. V gave up 4 bases and J gave up 0 bases; unmatched junction bases: 13. Sequencing used immunoSEQ multiplex PCR; TCRdb keeps in-frame clones, though not all of them. The profile shows about 120,000 clones, roughly nine tenths of them singletons. The sample comprised peripheral blood. The chain uses TRBV29-1 and TRBJ2-1; 12 bases align to TRBD2. The receptor's source is a human donor with active COVID-19. The donor label of this sample is uncertain. The CDR3 DNA follows: TGCAGCGTTGCCCTACTAGCGGGGGGACCCCAGTTCTCCTACAATGAGCAGTTCTTC. Translating gives CSVALLAGGPQFSYNEQFF.